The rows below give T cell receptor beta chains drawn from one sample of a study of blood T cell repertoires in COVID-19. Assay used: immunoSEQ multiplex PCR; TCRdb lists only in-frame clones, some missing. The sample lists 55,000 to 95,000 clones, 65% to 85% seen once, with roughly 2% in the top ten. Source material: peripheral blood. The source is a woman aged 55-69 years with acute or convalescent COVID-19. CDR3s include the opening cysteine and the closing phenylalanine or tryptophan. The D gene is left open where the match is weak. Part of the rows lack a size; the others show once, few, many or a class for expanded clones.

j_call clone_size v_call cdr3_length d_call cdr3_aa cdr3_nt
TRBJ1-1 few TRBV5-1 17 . CASSYTAHQLPNTEAFF TGCGCCAGCAGCTACACAGCTCACCAGTTGCCGAACACTGAAGCTTTCTTT
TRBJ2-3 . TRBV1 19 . CTSSQEFSGGRDSTDTQYF TGCACCAGCAGCCAAGAATTTTCCGGCGGAAGAGATAGCACAGATACGCAGTATTTT
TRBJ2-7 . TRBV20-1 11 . CSVSTNYEQYF TGCAGTGTCTCGACTAACTACGAGCAGTACTTC
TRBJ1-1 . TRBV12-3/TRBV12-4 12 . CASSQKPIPAFF TGTGCCAGCAGTCAAAAACCTATACCGGCTTTCTTT
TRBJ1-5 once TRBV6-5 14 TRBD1 CASRHYTGDQPQHF TGTGCCAGCAGGCATTATACAGGGGATCAGCCCCAGCATTTT
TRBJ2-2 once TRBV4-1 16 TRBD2 CASSQSGGVVNGELFF TGCGCCAGCAGCCAGAGCGGGGGGGTTGTTAACGGGGAGCTGTTTTTT
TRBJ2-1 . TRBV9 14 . CASSGRLANNEQFF TGTGCCAGCAGCGGGAGGCTAGCGAACAATGAGCAGTTCTTC
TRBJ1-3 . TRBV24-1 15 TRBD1 CATSDSRTGGNTIYF TGTGCCACCAGTGATTCAAGGACAGGCGGAAACACCATATATTTT
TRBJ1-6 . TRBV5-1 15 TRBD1 CASSWAGGHNSPLHF TGCGCCAGCAGCTGGGCAGGGGGCCATAATTCACCCCTCCACTTT
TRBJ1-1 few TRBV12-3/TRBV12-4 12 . CASTYGGTEAFF TGTGCCAGCACCTACGGGGGAACTGAAGCTTTCTTT
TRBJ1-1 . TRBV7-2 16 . CASSPYIRTGNPEAFF TGTGCCAGCAGCCCATATATCCGAACAGGGAATCCTGAAGCTTTCTTT
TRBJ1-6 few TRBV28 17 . CASSQWASSSYNSPLHF TGTGCCAGCAGTCAATGGGCTTCGAGCTCCTATAATTCACCCCTCCACTTT
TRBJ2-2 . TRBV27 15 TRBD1 CASSYQGADRGELFF TGTGCCAGCAGTTACCAGGGGGCGGATCGAGGGGAGCTGTTTTTT
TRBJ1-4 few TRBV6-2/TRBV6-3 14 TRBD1 CASSTGTGDEKLFF TGTGCCAGCAGCACCGGGACAGGGGACGAAAAACTGTTTTTT
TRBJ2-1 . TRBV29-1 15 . CSVVPWRTAEGEQFF TGCAGCGTTGTCCCCTGGCGGACGGCAGAGGGTGAGCAGTTCTTC
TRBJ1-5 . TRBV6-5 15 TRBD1 CASRGQGRSNQPQHF TGTGCCAGCAGGGGACAGGGTAGGAGCAATCAGCCCCAGCATTTT
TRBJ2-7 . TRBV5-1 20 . CASSLADSTYRARYPGEQYF TGCGCCAGCAGCTTGGCCGACTCAACATACAGGGCCCGTTATCCAGGGGAGCAGTACTTC
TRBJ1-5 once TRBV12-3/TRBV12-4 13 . CASSRTRDQPQHF TGTGCCAGCAGTCGGACAAGGGATCAGCCCCAGCATTTT
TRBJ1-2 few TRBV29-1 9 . CSSTPGYTF TGCAGCTCAACTCCCGGCTACACCTTC
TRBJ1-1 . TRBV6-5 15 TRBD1 CASSRGGQVNTEAFF TGTGCCAGCAGTCGAGGGGGACAGGTGAACACTGAAGCTTTCTTT
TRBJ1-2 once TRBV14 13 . CASSQKGFYGYTF TGTGCCAGCAGCCAAAAGGGGTTCTATGGCTACACCTTC
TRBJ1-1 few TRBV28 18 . CASSPLGGGQPLNTEAFF TGTGCCAGCAGCCCTCTCGGGGGGGGCCAACCTTTGAACACTGAAGCTTTCTTT
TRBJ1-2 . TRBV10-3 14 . CAISERGFNYGYTF TGTGCCATCAGTGAAAGGGGATTTAACTATGGCTACACCTTC
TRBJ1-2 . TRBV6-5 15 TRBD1 CASSYVNRGLWGYTF TGTGCCAGCAGTTACGTTAACAGGGGGCTATGGGGCTACACCTTC
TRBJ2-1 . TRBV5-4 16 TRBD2 CASSRPGLAGNNEQFF TGTGCCAGCAGTCGACCGGGACTAGCGGGGAACAATGAGCAGTTCTTC
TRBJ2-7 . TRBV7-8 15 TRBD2 CASSFIAGAVYEQYF TGTGCCAGCAGCTTTATCGCGGGAGCGGTGTACGAGCAGTACTTC
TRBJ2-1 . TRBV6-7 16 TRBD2 CASRPLAGGSYNEQFF TGTGCCAGCAGACCGCTAGCGGGAGGCTCCTACAATGAGCAGTTCTTC
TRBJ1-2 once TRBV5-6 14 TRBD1 CASSWGQVNYGYTF TGTGCCAGCAGCTGGGGACAGGTGAACTATGGCTACACCTTC
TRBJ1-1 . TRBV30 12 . CAWRPRNTEAFF TGTGCCTGGAGGCCGCGTAACACTGAAGCTTTCTTT